The present T cell receptor (beta chain) was sequenced within a study of T cells in localized non-small cell lung cancer. Findings of the study overall: Among the tissues sampled, uninvolved adjacent lung had the highest T cell clonality, above tumor. Only one tumor region was sequenced, so heterogeneity remains possible. Adjacent lung had a median approximately 57 of the 100 largest tumor clones.

This clone was recorded a few times. Its antigen remains unidentified. Here immunoSEQ multiplex PCR was the method, and the copy in TCRdb shows in-frame clones only, minus some. The sample carries some 1,200 clones, 20% recorded once. The uninvolved lung lay at least 2 cm from the tumor margin and lacked atypia. The CDR3 runs 16 residues. With V trimmed by 5 bases and J by 1 base, 6 bases remained unmatched. Germline CDR1 SGHNT, CDR2 YENEEA. This TCR was recovered from a male donor older than 55 with stage I lung adenocarcinoma. This specimen was normal lung tissue next to the tumor, taken before any cancer treatment. This chain uses TRBV11-3 with TRBJ2-5, with 11 bases lining up with TRBD2. The CDR3 protein is CASSLLAGGFQETQYF. In DNA, the CDR3 is TGTGCCAGCAGCCTCCTAGCGGGGGGCTTCCAAGAGACCCAGTACTTC.